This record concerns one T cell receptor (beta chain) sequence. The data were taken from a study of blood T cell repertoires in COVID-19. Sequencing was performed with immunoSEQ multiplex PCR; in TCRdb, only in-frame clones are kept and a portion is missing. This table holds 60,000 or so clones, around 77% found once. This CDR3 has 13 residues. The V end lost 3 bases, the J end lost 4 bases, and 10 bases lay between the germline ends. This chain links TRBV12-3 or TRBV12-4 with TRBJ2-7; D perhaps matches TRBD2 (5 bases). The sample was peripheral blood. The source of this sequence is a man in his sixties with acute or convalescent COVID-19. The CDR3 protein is CASSFEGFYEQYF. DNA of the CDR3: TGTGCCAGCAGTTTCGAGGGTTTTTACGAGCAGTACTTC.